The rows below give T cell receptor beta chains drawn from one sample of a study of T cells in Graves' hyperthyroidism and ophthalmopathy. Using its own MiXCR run on the multiplex PCR reads, TCRdb lists one record per CDR3 protein. The sample contains a few hundred thousand distinct CDR3 sequences, around 21% of which appear only once. The material sequenced was blood. The receptors were gathered from a man aged 18 to 29 with Graves' hyperthyroidism. Each CDR3 is given without its conserved first and last residue. Size tells how often a clone was seen (once, few, many) or the class of an expanded clone, and some rows leave it out.

j_gene	v_gene	abundance	CDR3aa
TRBJ2-2	TRBV6-2/TRBV6-3	few	ASSYHQTHTGELF
TRBJ1-5	TRBV3-1	few	ASSQAGAGQPQH
TRBJ1-1	TRBV6-1	many	ASSRTGTNTEAF
TRBJ2-7	TRBV7-9	many	ASSEPSRYEQY
TRBJ1-1	TRBV6-1	many	ASKGALNQNTEAF
TRBJ2-6	TRBV6-2/TRBV6-3	many	ASSPQHSGANVLT
TRBJ1-6	TRBV30	.	AGTGSTPYNSPLH
TRBJ1-2	TRBV12-3/TRBV12-4	many	ASRTTGGFGYT
TRBJ1-2	TRBV19	many	ASLADWRDNGYT
TRBJ2-7	TRBV7-9	many	ASSLRGEEQY
TRBJ2-6	TRBV2	many	ASGTDSSGANVLT